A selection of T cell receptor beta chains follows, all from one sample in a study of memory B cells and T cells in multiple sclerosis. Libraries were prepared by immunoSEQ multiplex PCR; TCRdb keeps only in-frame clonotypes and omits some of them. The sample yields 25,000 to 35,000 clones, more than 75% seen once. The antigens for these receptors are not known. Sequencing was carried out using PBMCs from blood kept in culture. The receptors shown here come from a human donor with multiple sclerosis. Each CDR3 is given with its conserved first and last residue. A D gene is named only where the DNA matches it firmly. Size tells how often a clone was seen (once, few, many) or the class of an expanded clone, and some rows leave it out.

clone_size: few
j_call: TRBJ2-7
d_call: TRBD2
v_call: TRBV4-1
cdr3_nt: TGCGCCAGCAGCCAACCCCCGGGAGGGCCCGACGAGCAGTACTTC
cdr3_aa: CASSQPPGGPDEQYF

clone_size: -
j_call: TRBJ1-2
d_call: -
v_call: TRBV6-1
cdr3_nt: TGTGCCAGCAGTGAAAGCGGGGGGATCAATGGCTACACCTTC
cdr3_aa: CASSESGGINGYTF

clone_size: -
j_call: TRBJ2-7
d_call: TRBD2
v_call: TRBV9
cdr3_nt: TGTGCCAGCAGCGTAGGATTCGGACTAGCGGATTACGAGCAGTACTTC
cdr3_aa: CASSVGFGLADYEQYF

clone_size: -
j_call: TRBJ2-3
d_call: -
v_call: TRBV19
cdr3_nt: TGTGCCAGTAGTAGAGCAGATACGCAGTATTTT
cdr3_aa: CASSRADTQYF

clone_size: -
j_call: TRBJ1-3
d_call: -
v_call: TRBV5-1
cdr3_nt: TGCGCCAGCAGCCCGATGGGGGGGAGCTCTGGAAACACCATATATTTT
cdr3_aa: CASSPMGGSSGNTIYF

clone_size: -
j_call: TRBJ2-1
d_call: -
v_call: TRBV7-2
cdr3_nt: TGTGCCAGCAATATCCGCCAGGGGTCCTACAATGAGCAGTTCTTC
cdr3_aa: CASNIRQGSYNEQFF

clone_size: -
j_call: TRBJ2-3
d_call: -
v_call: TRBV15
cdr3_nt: TGTGCCACCAGCAGAGATAAAGCAGCAGATACGCAGTATTTT
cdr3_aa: CATSRDKAADTQYF

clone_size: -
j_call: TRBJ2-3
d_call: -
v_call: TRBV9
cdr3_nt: TGTGCCAGCAGCGTCGGCAGGGGCACAGATACGCAGTATTTT
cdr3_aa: CASSVGRGTDTQYF

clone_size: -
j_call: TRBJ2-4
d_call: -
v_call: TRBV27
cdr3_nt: TGTGCCAGCAGTTCGCCCGGGACAGCCAAAAACATTCAGTACTTC
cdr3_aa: CASSSPGTAKNIQYF

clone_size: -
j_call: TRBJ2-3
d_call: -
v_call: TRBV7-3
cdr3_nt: TGTGCCAGCAGCTTAATACCAAGTACAGATACGCAGTATTTT
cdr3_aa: CASSLIPSTDTQYF

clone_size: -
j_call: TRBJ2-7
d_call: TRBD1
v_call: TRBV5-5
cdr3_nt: TGTGCCAGCAGATTTAACCAGGGGGCTCCAAACTACGAGCAGTACTTC
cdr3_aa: CASRFNQGAPNYEQYF

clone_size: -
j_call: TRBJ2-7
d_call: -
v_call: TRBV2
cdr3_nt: TGTGCCAGCGGCGAACAGATCCCCTACGAGCAGTACTTC
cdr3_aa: CASGEQIPYEQYF

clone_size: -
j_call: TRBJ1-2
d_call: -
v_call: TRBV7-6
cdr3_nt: TGTGCCAGCAGCTTAGAGGCGGGAGGACGGACGATATATGGCTACACCTTC
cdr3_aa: CASSLEAGGRTIYGYTF

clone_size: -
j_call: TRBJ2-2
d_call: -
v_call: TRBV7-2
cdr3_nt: TGTGCCAGCAGCCTGACGACTAGGGGCACCGGGGAGCTGTTTTTT
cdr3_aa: CASSLTTRGTGELFF

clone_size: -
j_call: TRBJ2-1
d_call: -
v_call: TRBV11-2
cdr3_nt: TGTGCCAGCAGCTTAGTGTGGGACAATGAGCAGTTCTTC
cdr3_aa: CASSLVWDNEQFF

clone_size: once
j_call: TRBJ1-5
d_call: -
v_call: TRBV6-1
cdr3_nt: TGTGCCAGCAAGCAGGGAGCCCTGGGCAATCAGCCCCAGCATTTT
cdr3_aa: CASKQGALGNQPQHF

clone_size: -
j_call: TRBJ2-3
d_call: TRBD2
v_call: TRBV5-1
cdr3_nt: TGCGCCAGCAGCTCCCTAGTGGCGGGAGGCGTCACAGATACGCAGTATTTT
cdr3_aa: CASSSLVAGGVTDTQYF

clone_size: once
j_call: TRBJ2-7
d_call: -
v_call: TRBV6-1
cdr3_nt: TGTGCCAGCAGCGAGATTTACGAGCAGTACTTC
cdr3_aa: CASSEIYEQYF